These 26 T cell receptor beta chains share one sample of origin, sequenced in a study of blood T cell repertoires in COVID-19. Sequenced by immunoSEQ multiplex PCR; TCRdb stores in-frame clones only, minus some. The sample lists under 250,000 clones, around 90% seen once, with 0.75% to 1% in the top ten. Sequenced input: peripheral blood. The receptor source for this set is a man between 60 and 75 years old with COVID-19, enrolled during active disease.

The rearrangement joins TRBV2 to TRBJ1-6; 8 nucleotides line up with TRBD1. The length of the CDR3 is 17 residues. Germline CDR1 is SNHLY and CDR2 is FYNNEI. J lost 0 bases, V lost 3 bases, and 4 bases had no gene match. The CDR3 loop is CASSDSGGISYNSPLHF. The DNA for the CDR3 is TGTGCCAGCAGTGATTCAGGGGGCATCTCCTATAATTCACCCCTCCACTTT.

Many counts were recorded for this clone. The chain employs TRBV5-4 and TRBJ1-6, with a tentative D call TRBD1 (6 bases). The CDR3 has 15 residues. V was shortened by 7 bases and J by 0 bases, with 11 bases between the two germline ends. The germline V gene encodes CDR1 SGHNT and CDR2 YYREEE (reference sequence). The CDR3 sequence: CASGTGSSYNSPLHF. The CDR3 DNA reads TGTGCCAGCGGCACAGGGAGCTCCTATAATTCACCCCTCCACTTT.

The chain recombines TRBV9 with TRBJ1-6, with D unresolved. This CDR3 spans 14 amino acids. Trimming stripped 0 bases from V and 7 bases from J, with 8 bases between. The germline gives CDR1 SGDLS, CDR2 YYNGEE. The CDR3 here is CASSVVAQNSPLHF. The CDR3 bases are TGTGCCAGCAGCGTAGTTGCCCAGAATTCACCCCTCCACTTT.

This clone was seen once. The chain joins TRBV5-1 to TRBJ1-3; no reliable D call. Trimming shortened V by 0 bases and J by 4 bases, and 11 bases separated the two germline ends. CDR3 length equals 15 residues. Germline V gene data show CDR1 as SGHRS and CDR2 as YFSETQ. The CDR3 spells CASSLGGSGGNTIYF. In DNA form, the CDR3 reads TGCGCCAGCAGCTTGGGTGGCAGCGGGGGAAACACCATATATTTT.

V is TRBV27 and J is TRBJ1-2; D is undetermined. V shed 4 bases and J shed 3 bases, with 15 bases lying between them. The CDR3 spans 15 residues. Germline-derived CDR1 and CDR2 are MNHEY and SMNVEV (reference sequence). CDR3 sequence (DNA): TGTGCCAGCAGTTCAGTCAGGCCGAGCTACTATGGCTACACCTTC. Translating gives CASSSVRPSYYGYTF.

The count of this clone is one. V usage is TRBV27 and J usage is TRBJ1-4; 7 nucleotides match TRBD1. Germline CDR1 is MNHEY and CDR2 is SMNVEV (reference sequence). CDR3 size: 15 residues. The V and J ends lost 8 bases and 6 bases, in that order; junction bases with no gene match: 12. CDR3 bases: TGTGCCAGCGGACGAATGACAGGGATCGATGAAAAACTGTTTTTT. This encodes CASGRMTGIDEKLFF.

This chain joins TRBV10-3 and TRBJ2-1; 8 bases align to TRBD2. V was clipped by 3 bases and J by 9 bases; unmatched bases: 4. CDR1 is ENHRY, CDR2 SYGVKD, per germline. This CDR3 spans 13 amino acids. CDR3: CAISDREGLEQFF. For the CDR3, the DNA is TGTGCCATCAGTGACCGGGAGGGCCTTGAGCAGTTCTTC.

V is TRBV5-6 and J is TRBJ1-6, with 9 nucleotides matching TRBD1. V was clipped by 4 bases and J by 9 bases; unmatched bases: 8. Germline CDR1 SGHDT, CDR2 YYEEEE. This CDR3 region has 15 residues. CDR3: CASSPGTGRSSPLHF. The CDR3 DNA reads as TGTGCCAGCAGCCCGGGGACAGGGAGGAGTTCACCCCTCCACTTT.

V is TRBV4-1 and J is TRBJ1-1; maybe TRBD1 (5 bases). The CDR3 is made up of 14 amino acids. CDR1 MGHRA and CDR2 YSYEKL come from the germline V gene. With 4 bases removed from V and 0 bases from J, the gap between germline ends came to 9 bases. The CDR3 spells CASSPGAMNTEAFF. The CDR3 nucleotides are TGCGCCAGCAGCCCTGGGGCCATGAACACTGAAGCTTTCTTT.

V usage is TRBV10-2 and J usage is TRBJ2-2, with D perhaps matching TRBD2 (6 bases). Germline V gene sequence: CDR1 WSHSY, CDR2 SAAADI. This CDR3 comprises 14 residues. Trimming took off 6 bases at V and 6 bases at J, with 14 bases between the two ends. As DNA, the CDR3 is TGCGCCAGCAGATCATCGGGGGTAGCCGGGGAGCTGTTTTTT. It yields the protein CASRSSGVAGELFF.

This chain links TRBV3-1 (or the pseudogene TRBV3-2) with TRBJ1-1; 7 bases map to TRBD1. Trimming removed 4 bases from V and 4 bases from J; junction bases left unmatched: 6. Per germline, CDR1 LGHDT and CDR2 YNNKEL (reference sequence). CDR3 size: 14 residues. CDR3: CASSRSTGFTEAFF. The CDR3 region has the DNA TGTGCCAGCAGCCGATCGACAGGGTTCACTGAAGCTTTCTTT.

The V gene is TRBV30, the J gene TRBJ1-2, with 8 bases fitting TRBD1. V gave up 1 base and J gave up 6 bases; unmatched junction bases: 1. CDR3 size: 12 residues. Looked up from germline, CDR1 is GTSNPN and CDR2 is SVGIG (reference sequence). CDR3 bases: TGTGCCTGGAGTGAGACAGGGGATGGCTACACCTTC. This sequence encodes CAWSETGDGYTF. Using reference TRBV30 and TRBJ1-2 for the parts outside the CDR3, the full variable domain is SQTIHQWPATLVQPVGSPLSLECTVEGTSNPNLYWYRQAAGRGLQLLFYSVGIGQISSEVPQNLSASRPQDRQFILSSKKLLLSDSGFYLCAWSETGDGYTFGSGTRLTVV.

The chain joins TRBV6-5 to TRBJ1-2; 8 bases map to TRBD1. This CDR3 is 12 amino acids long. J was trimmed by 8 bases and V by 5 bases; bases with no gene match: 4. The germline CDR1 and CDR2 sequences are MNHEY and SVGAGI. In nucleotides, the CDR3 is TGTGCCAGCAGTAGACAGGGGTGGGGCTACACCTTC. Translation gives CASSRQGWGYTF.

This sequence joins TRBV7-3 and TRBJ2-1; a weak D match, TRBD2 (6 bases). CDR1 is SGHTA, CDR2 FQGTGA, per germline. Trimming took off 5 bases at V and 12 bases at J, with 17 bases between the two ends. CDR3 length: 13 amino acids. The CDR3 is CASSPMGGERQFF. As DNA, the CDR3 is TGTGCCAGCAGCCCAATGGGAGGCGAACGGCAGTTCTTC.

V usage is TRBV11-1 and J usage is TRBJ1-2; D unresolved. The CDR3 has 13 residues. V was pared by 1 base and J by 4 bases, with 7 bases between. The germline V gene encodes CDR1 SGHAT and CDR2 FQDESV (reference sequence). The chain's CDR3 is CASSLGGSYGYTF. In DNA, the CDR3 is TGTGCCAGCAGCTTAGGCGGCAGCTATGGCTACACCTTC.

J is TRBJ1-3 and V is TRBV19, with D unclear. The ends were cut back, 5 bases at V and 0 bases at J, with 20 bases in the middle. This CDR3 contains 18 residues. The germline V gene has CDR1 LNHDA and CDR2 SQIVND (reference sequence). This CDR3 is CASSPSPGLVSSGNTIYF. The CDR3, as DNA: TGTGCCAGTAGTCCCTCTCCGGGTCTTGTCAGCTCTGGAAACACCATATATTTT.

CDR3 DNA: TGTGCCAGCAGCCAGGCAGGGGCGCAGGGGGAGCAGTACTTC. As protein: CASSQAGAQGEQYF. The chain couples TRBV28 to TRBJ2-7; possibly TRBD1 for D (6 bases). Trimming removed 6 bases from V and 7 bases from J, with 19 bases in between. CDR3 length: 14 residues. CDR1 is MDHEN and CDR2 is SYDVKM in the germline V gene.

This sequence joins TRBV2 and TRBJ1-1; D remains ambiguous. Trimming took 7 bases from V and 0 from J, leaving 12 bases between them. The CDR3 loop spans 14 amino acids. In germline, CDR1 is SNHLY, CDR2 FYNNEI. The CDR3 reads CASNRRVLNTEAFF. CDR3 DNA: TGTGCCAGCAACCGGAGGGTTCTGAACACTGAAGCTTTCTTT.

The V call is TRBV6-6, the J call TRBJ2-5; TRBD2 matches at 9 bases. CDR1 and CDR2 from the germline V gene are MNHNY and SVGAGI (reference sequence). The CDR3 has 14 residues. V shed 6 bases, J shed 5 bases, and the junction held 7 bases outside the gene matches. CDR3 in amino acids: CASRQAGGLETQYF. In DNA form, the CDR3 reads TGTGCCAGCAGACAAGCGGGGGGCCTGGAGACCCAGTACTTC.

This clone has only a few counts. The chain joins TRBV28 to TRBJ2-7, with D perhaps TRBD1 (5 bases). Per germline, CDR1 MDHEN and CDR2 SYDVKM. The V and J ends lost 5 bases and 5 bases respectively, with 22 bases between them. The CDR3 length is 16 residues. The CDR3 is CASSAISGRGFDEQYF. CDR3 DNA sequence: TGTGCCAGCAGTGCCATCTCAGGAAGGGGTTTCGACGAGCAGTACTTC.

The table lists this clone with a few counts. The rearrangement links TRBV6-5 to TRBJ1-2; D unclear. CDR3 length equals 14 residues. The germline V and J ends were trimmed by 2 bases and 8 bases, with 15 bases remaining between them. Germline V gene data show CDR1 as MNHEY and CDR2 as SVGAGI. CDR3 DNA: TGTGCCAGCAGTTACGGGTTCTGGAGGGAAGGCTACACCTTC. This encodes CASSYGFWREGYTF.

The V call is TRBV2, the J call TRBJ1-4; TRBD1 is a possible D gene (5 bases). Germline CDR1 is SNHLY and CDR2 is FYNNEI. The ends were cut back, 7 bases at V and 7 bases at J, with 13 bases in the middle. The CDR3 spans 13 residues. The CDR3 region is CASMSQEIEKLFF. The CDR3, as DNA: TGTGCCAGCATGTCACAGGAGATTGAAAAACTGTTTTTT.

This chain links TRBV12-3 or TRBV12-4 with TRBJ1-2, with a tentative D call TRBD1 (6 bases). Trimming took off 3 bases at V and 4 bases at J, with 9 bases between the two ends. The CDR3 has 13 residues. CDR3 DNA sequence: TGTGCCAGCAGTTTCGGACAGTCCTATGGCTACACCTTC. This codes for CASSFGQSYGYTF.

This clone appeared a single time. Compared with germline, one end of the junction differs, possibly owing to a read error. The chain employs TRBV12-3 or TRBV12-4 and TRBJ2-7; tentative D call: TRBD1 (6 bases). The CDR3 has 11 amino acids. The CDR3 DNA reads TGTGCCAGCAGTCGCCGAGGCAGACAGGACTTC. Protein: CASSRRGRQDF.

The chain combines TRBV6-5 with TRBJ2-7, with 10 positions matching TRBD1. The junction had 5 bases not matched to a gene; V was cut back by 5 bases and J by 4 bases. This CDR3 contains 14 residues. Germline loops: CDR1 MNHEY, CDR2 SVGAGI. Here the CDR3 DNA reads TGTGCCAGCAGTCCGGGACAGGGGAAGTACGAGCAGTACTTC. Translated: CASSPGQGKYEQYF.

This chain connects TRBV27 to TRBJ2-4; D not resolved. Deletions cut 2 bases from V and 1 base from J, with 21 bases between. CDR3 length equals 19 residues. The germline CDR1 and CDR2 sequences are MNHEY and SMNVEV (reference sequence). CDR3 in DNA: TGTGCCAGCAGTTTAAGAGGCGGAGTCTCCTCTGGGGCCAAAAACATTCAGTACTTC. Translating it yields CASSLRGGVSSGAKNIQYF.